This TCR beta chain was recorded in a study of response to subunit inactivated influenza vaccine. This clonotype was counted only a few times. Via MiXCR, TCRdb re-called the RT-PCR reads, giving one row per CDR3 protein. Of roughly 160,000 distinct CDR3 sequences listed, over 8.5% are singletons. The sequence derives from a man aged 50-75 years who received an inactivated influenza vaccine. Source: CD8+ T cells sorted from PBMCs, taken less than 30 months after vaccination.

CDR3 loop: CASSSSFSGEENYGYTF. The CDR3 bases are TGTGCCAGCAGCTCCTCTTTTTCAGGGGAGGAAAACTATGGCTACACCTTC. V gene TRBV9 combines with J gene TRBJ1-2, with a tentative D call TRBD1 (6 bases). Germline V gene data show CDR1 as SGDLS and CDR2 as YYNGEE. Trimming took off 4 bases at V and 2 bases at J, with 21 bases between the two ends. The CDR3 is made up of 17 amino acids. Supplemented by reference TRBV9 and TRBJ1-2, the full variable domain reads DSGVTQTPKHLITATGQRVTLRCSPRSGDLSVYWYQQSLDQGLQFLIQYYNGEERAKGNILERFSAQQFPDLHSELNLSSLELGDSALYFCASSSSFSGEENYGYTFGSGTRLTVV.